The rows below give T cell receptor beta chains drawn from one sample of a study of T cells after yellow fever vaccination. TCRdb re-called the 5' RACE reads through MiXCR, storing one row per CDR3 protein. The sample contains roughly 500,000 distinct CDR3 sequences, roughly 21% of which appear only once. The input for sequencing was PBMCs, taken 15 days after the yellow fever booster vaccination. Receptors originate from a man younger than 40 who received the YFV17D yellow fever vaccine. Each CDR3 is given with its conserved first and last residue. Each record gives: D gene, J gene, V gene, clone size, CDR3 DNA, CDR3 protein. The D gene is left open where the match is weak. Only some rows state a clone size, as once, few, many or a class for expanded clones.

. TRBJ1-3 TRBV10-3 . TGTGCCATCAGTGAGTCCGACAGTTTCGTATATTTT CAISESDSFVYF
TRBD1 TRBJ2-6 TRBV6-5 few TGTGCCAGCAGTTCGCGGGACAGGGTCAACCTGACTTTC CASSSRDRVNLTF
TRBD1 TRBJ1-4 TRBV20-1 . TGCAGTGCTAGAGATCCGGCAGGGGGTGAAAAACTGTTTTTT CSARDPAGGEKLFF
TRBD2 TRBJ2-2 TRBV10-3 . TGTGCCATCAGATCTAGCGGGATCGGCACCGGGGAGCTGTTTTTT CAIRSSGIGTGELFF
TRBD1 TRBJ2-1 TRBV2 few TGTGCCAGCAGTGAAGCGACAGGGGTCGAGCAGTTCTTC CASSEATGVEQFF
TRBD2 TRBJ2-1 TRBV14 few TGTGCCAGCAGCCGCACTAGCGGGATCTACAATGAGCAGTTCTTC CASSRTSGIYNEQFF
. TRBJ2-7 TRBV18 . TGTGCCAGCTCGACCTCAATGCCAAACGAGCAGTACTTC CASSTSMPNEQYF
. TRBJ2-7 TRBV12-3/TRBV12-4 few TGTGCCAGCAGATCTCTAAGGAACCCAACGGGGGAGCAGTACTTC CASRSLRNPTGEQYF
TRBD1 TRBJ1-6 TRBV6-2/TRBV6-3 few TGTGCCAGCGAACCTCGACAGGGCCCGAATTCACCCCTCCACTTT CASEPRQGPNSPLHF
TRBD1 TRBJ2-2 TRBV5-6 many TGTGCCAGCAGCTTCAGGGGGACGAACACCGGGGAGCTGTTTTTT CASSFRGTNTGELFF
. TRBJ2-1 TRBV20-1 few TGCAGTGCAACCCCCCCAGGGCTATGGAATGAGCAGTTCTTC CSATPPGLWNEQFF
. TRBJ2-1 TRBV28 few TGTGCCACCCTACTTCCGGGGTCCCACAATGAGCAGTTCTTC CATLLPGSHNEQFF
TRBD2 TRBJ2-7 TRBV7-8 few TGTGCCAGCAGTCATAGCGGGAGGGCCCATGAGCAGTACTTC CASSHSGRAHEQYF
. TRBJ2-5 TRBV18 few TGTGCCAGCGCCAGGGTTACAGGAGAAATAGAGACCCAGTACTTC CASARVTGEIETQYF
. TRBJ2-7 TRBV28 . TGTGCCAGCAGTTTTGGTGCAAACGAGCAGTACTTC CASSFGANEQYF
TRBD2 TRBJ2-5 TRBV20-1 . TGCAGTGCTAGAGACCAAGCGGGAGTATATGAGACCCAGTACTTC CSARDQAGVYETQYF
TRBD1 TRBJ2-7 TRBV4-1 few TGCGCCAGCAGCCAAGGGACAGGCCCCTACGAGCAGTACTTC CASSQGTGPYEQYF
. TRBJ2-7 TRBV20-1 few TGCAGTGCTGGCCCCGGCTACGAGCAGTACTTC CSAGPGYEQYF
. TRBJ2-2 TRBV3-1 . TGTGCCAGCAGCCAAGAGATCGGGGAGCTGTTTTTT CASSQEIGELFF
. TRBJ2-2 TRBV4-1 . TGCGCCAGCACCATGGGACATTCGAACACCGGGGAGCTGTTTTTT CASTMGHSNTGELFF
. TRBJ1-2 TRBV7-2 . TGTGCCAGCAGCTTAGTGAGGTCCAGGGGAGGCTATGGCTACACCTTC CASSLVRSRGGYGYTF
. TRBJ2-2 TRBV10-3 . TGTGCCATCAGTGAGCGGCAGGGGGGTACCGGGGAGCTGTTTTTT CAISERQGGTGELFF
. TRBJ1-2 TRBV2 . TGTGCCAGCAGTTCTACCACAGGCGGCTACACCTTC CASSSTTGGYTF
. TRBJ2-6 TRBV20-1 few TGCAGTGCCCTCGGTCGGACACCCATCTCTGGGGCCAACGTCCTGACTTTC CSALGRTPISGANVLTF
. TRBJ2-7 TRBV18 . TGTGCCAGCTCACGGCAAACAGGAGCCTACGAGCAGTACTTC CASSRQTGAYEQYF
. TRBJ2-3 TRBV20-1 . TGCAGTGCCCGGAGGGGGGTAGCGGGTTTATTCAGCACAGATACGCAGTATTTT CSARRGVAGLFSTDTQYF
. TRBJ2-1 TRBV5-6 . TGTGCCAGCAGCGTATACAAAGAGAATGAGCAGTTCTTC CASSVYKENEQFF
. TRBJ1-5 TRBV12-3/TRBV12-4 many TGTGCCAGCAGTCCAAACCCTCACTGGGAGGGCAATCAGCCCCAGCATTTT CASSPNPHWEGNQPQHF
. TRBJ2-5 TRBV27 . TGTGCCAGCAGTTTTGGGGGTACCCAAGAGACCCAGTACTTC CASSFGGTQETQYF
. TRBJ2-1 TRBV3-1 . TGTGCCAGCAGCAAGGACTCCGGTGAGCAGTTCTTC CASSKDSGEQFF
TRBD2 TRBJ2-7 TRBV20-1 few TGCAGTGCTAGACCTGGGACTAGCGGGAGGGCCTACGAGCAGTACTTC CSARPGTSGRAYEQYF
TRBD2 TRBJ2-7 TRBV19 . TGTGCCAGCTCCTGGGCGGGGGAGCCCTACGAGCAGTACTTC CASSWAGEPYEQYF
. TRBJ2-5 TRBV25-1 few TGTGCCAGCAGTGAATCCACGAGGTACCAAGAGACCCAGTACTTC CASSESTRYQETQYF
. TRBJ2-7 TRBV5-6 . TGTGCCAGCAGCAACCCGGGACGGGATTCATACGAGCAGTACTTC CASSNPGRDSYEQYF
TRBD1 TRBJ1-1 TRBV5-1 . TGCGCCAGCAGCTTGGGGAAGACAGGGTCTGAAGCTTTCTTT CASSLGKTGSEAFF
. TRBJ2-3 TRBV27 few TGTGCCAGCAGCCCTATCAGGATCCTAGTGGCAGATACGCAGTATTTT CASSPIRILVADTQYF
. TRBJ1-5 TRBV7-2 . TGTGCCAGCAGCTTAGGGGATACCGTGAGGCCCCAGCATTTT CASSLGDTVRPQHF
. TRBJ2-3 TRBV7-3 few TGTGCCAGCAGCTCTGAAAGGGGAGAAGATACGCAGTATTTT CASSSERGEDTQYF
. TRBJ2-7 TRBV13 few TGTGCCAGCAGCCGCGGCGGCAGCCCCTCCTACGAGCAGTACTTC CASSRGGSPSYEQYF
. TRBJ2-3 TRBV28 few TGTGCCAGCACCTCTATCAACCCTAGCACAGATACGCAGTATTTT CASTSINPSTDTQYF
. TRBJ2-1 TRBV6-5 few TGTGCCAGCAGTGGGTATCGCGAGCAGTTCTTC CASSGYREQFF
TRBD2 TRBJ2-1 TRBV7-2 . TGTGCCAGCAGTCATAGCGGGAGGGGGACCTACAATGAGCAGTTCTTC CASSHSGRGTYNEQFF
. TRBJ2-7 TRBV11-2 . TGTGCCAGCAGCATACTATCGACCCAAATCTCCTACGAGCAGTACTTC CASSILSTQISYEQYF
. TRBJ2-3 TRBV7-2 many TGTGCCAGCAGTTTTAGGCAGGGCACAGATACGCAGTATTTT CASSFRQGTDTQYF
TRBD2 TRBJ2-7 TRBV28 . TGTGCCAGCGGGGGAGCGGGACGTTCAGGCGACGAGCAGTACTTC CASGGAGRSGDEQYF
. TRBJ2-5 TRBV18 . TGTGCCAGCTCGAGGGAAAGGGACCCGAGCTACTTC CASSRERDPSYF
TRBD1 TRBJ1-1 TRBV7-8 few TGTGCCAGCAGCTCGCCGCGGGACAGGGGTATGAACACTGAAGCTTTCTTT CASSSPRDRGMNTEAFF
TRBD1 TRBJ2-7 TRBV5-6 few TGTGCCAGCAGCTCCAGGGACAGGGATTCCTACGAGCAGTACTTC CASSSRDRDSYEQYF
. TRBJ2-7 TRBV20-1 . TGCAGTGCCCTTCGAGGGCCAACCTACGAGCAGTACTTC CSALRGPTYEQYF
TRBD2 TRBJ2-1 TRBV10-3 few TGTGCCATCACCCAGCGGGAGGGCTCCTACAATGAGCAGTTCTTC CAITQREGSYNEQFF
. TRBJ1-1 TRBV28 . TGTGCCAGCAGTTTAAACCGACAGGAAGCTTTCTTT CASSLNRQEAFF
. TRBJ2-4 TRBV6-2/TRBV6-3 few TGTGCCAGCAGTTACTCCATCGACCGGATAGCCAAAAACATTCAGTACTTC CASSYSIDRIAKNIQYF
TRBD1 TRBJ2-7 TRBV7-2 few TGTGCCAGCAGCTTAGCCGGGACAGGGTACAACGAGCAGTACTTC CASSLAGTGYNEQYF
. TRBJ1-6 TRBV20-1 few TGCAGTGCTAGAGATCGGGACTCGTACTCCTATAATTCACCCCTCCACTTT CSARDRDSYSYNSPLHF